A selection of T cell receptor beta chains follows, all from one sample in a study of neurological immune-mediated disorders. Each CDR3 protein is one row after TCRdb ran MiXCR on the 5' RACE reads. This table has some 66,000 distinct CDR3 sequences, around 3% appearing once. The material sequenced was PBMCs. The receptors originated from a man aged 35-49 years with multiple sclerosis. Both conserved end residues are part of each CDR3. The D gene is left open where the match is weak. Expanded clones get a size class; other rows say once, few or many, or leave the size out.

DNA: TGCGCCAGCAGCCGAATGGGCGAGACCCAGTACTTC
CDR3: CASSRMGETQYF
size: many
D: .
V: TRBV5-1
J: TRBJ2-5

DNA: TGCGCCAGCAGCTCAACAGGGACCACAGATACGCAGTATTTT
CDR3: CASSSTGTTDTQYF
size: many
D: .
V: TRBV5-1
J: TRBJ2-3

DNA: TGTGCCAGCAGCACGAGGGGGAACGGAGCTAACTATGGCTACACCTTC
CDR3: CASSTRGNGANYGYTF
size: many
D: .
V: TRBV11-2
J: TRBJ1-2

DNA: TGCGCCAGCAGCTTTGGGGATACTGCCCCCTCTTCCTACAATGAGCAGTTCTTC
CDR3: CASSFGDTAPSSYNEQFF
size: many
D: .
V: TRBV5-1
J: TRBJ2-1

DNA: TGCGCCAGCAGCGAGGCATATAGCAATCAGCCCCAGCATTTT
CDR3: CASSEAYSNQPQHF
size: many
D: .
V: TRBV10-2
J: TRBJ1-5

DNA: TGTGCCAGCAGTTTCAGGGGTTGGGGAACTGAAGCTTTCTTT
CDR3: CASSFRGWGTEAFF
size: many
D: .
V: TRBV27
J: TRBJ1-1

DNA: TGTGCCAGCAGCCAAGATGAGCTAGCGGGCTCCTACAATGAGCAGTTCTTC
CDR3: CASSQDELAGSYNEQFF
size: many
D: TRBD2
V: TRBV4-2
J: TRBJ2-1

DNA: TGCGCCAGCAGCCCCTACCTCATGAGCTCTGGAAACACCATATATTTT
CDR3: CASSPYLMSSGNTIYF
size: many
D: .
V: TRBV5-1
J: TRBJ1-3

DNA: TGCGCCAGCAGCTCCGGGACTAGCACGACAGATACGCAGTATTTT
CDR3: CASSSGTSTTDTQYF
size: many
D: TRBD2
V: TRBV5-1
J: TRBJ2-3

DNA: TGCGCCAGCAGCTTTACAGGGTCGTTTCCCTACAATGAGCAGTTCTTC
CDR3: CASSFTGSFPYNEQFF
size: many
D: .
V: TRBV5-1
J: TRBJ2-1

DNA: TGTGCCAGCAGCTTATCAGCGGGAGAATCCTACGAGCAGTACTTC
CDR3: CASSLSAGESYEQYF
size: many
D: TRBD2
V: TRBV7-8
J: TRBJ2-7

DNA: TGTGCCAGCAGCCCAACCTCCTACGAGCAGTACTTC
CDR3: CASSPTSYEQYF
size: many
D: .
V: TRBV6-5
J: TRBJ2-7

DNA: TGTGCCAGCACCCCAGGCAAGGGGTCCGGGGGGTACGAGCAGTACTTC
CDR3: CASTPGKGSGGYEQYF
size: many
D: TRBD2
V: TRBV11-2
J: TRBJ2-7

DNA: TGCAGCGTTGAGCTAGCGGGGGCGGTCGGGGAGCTGTTTTTT
CDR3: CSVELAGAVGELFF
size: .
D: TRBD2
V: TRBV29-1
J: TRBJ2-2

DNA: TGTGCCAGCAGCTTAGTAGATCTAGCGGGAGGTTCCGGGAAGACCCAGTACTTC
CDR3: CASSLVDLAGGSGKTQYF
size: many
D: TRBD2
V: TRBV7-9
J: TRBJ2-5

DNA: TGCAGCGTTGAAAGGACGGGGGGGAACACTGAAGCTTTCTTT
CDR3: CSVERTGGNTEAFF
size: many
D: .
V: TRBV29-1
J: TRBJ1-1

DNA: TGTGCCAGCAGCTTAGTAAGGGGGCAGCCCCAGCATTTT
CDR3: CASSLVRGQPQHF
size: many
D: .
V: TRBV11-2
J: TRBJ1-5